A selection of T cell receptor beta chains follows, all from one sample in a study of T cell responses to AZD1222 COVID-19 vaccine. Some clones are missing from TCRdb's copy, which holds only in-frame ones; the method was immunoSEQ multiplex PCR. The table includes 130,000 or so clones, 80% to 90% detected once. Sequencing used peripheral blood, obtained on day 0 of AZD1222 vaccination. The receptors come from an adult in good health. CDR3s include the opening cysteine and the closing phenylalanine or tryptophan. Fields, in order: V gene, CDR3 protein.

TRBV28,CASSIPQGLDGYTF
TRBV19,CASTRGPGGRIVDEQFF
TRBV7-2,CASSPNPGSFSSPLHF
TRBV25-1,CASSEYPHSPLHF
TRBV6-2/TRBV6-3,CASSYSDRVKAFF
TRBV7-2,CASSFAYGTGYGYTF
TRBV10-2,CASSEMVGGNQPQHF
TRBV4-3,CASSQETGWNTEAFF
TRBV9,CASSVGAGPVSGNTIYF
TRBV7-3,CASSLKLGSGANVLTF
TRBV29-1,CSVVASGRGDTQYF
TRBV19,CASRKVDGGGGGNTIYF
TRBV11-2,CASSPVGQGATNEKLFF
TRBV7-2,CASSPPQGARGNTIYF
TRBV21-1,CASISTTGLDYGYTF
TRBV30,CAWSPTRHEQFF
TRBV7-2,CASSFVAGWQETQYF
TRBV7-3,CASSPWTFEAFF
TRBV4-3,CASGNRVGNTEAFF
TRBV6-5,CASSHGTENEQYF
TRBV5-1,CASSLAVGSNSGYTF
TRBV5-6,CASSHQGTSSYEQYF
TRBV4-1,CASSLTGTSGRGGQFF
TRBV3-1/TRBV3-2,CASSQVPAGELFF
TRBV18,CASSRLRDRGLEEQFF
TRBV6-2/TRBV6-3,CASSRPGAYEQYF
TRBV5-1,CASSVTSGDYNEQFF
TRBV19,CASSIDQWSSYNEQFF
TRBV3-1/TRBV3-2,CASSQGTGGSFPYNEQFF
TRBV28,CASSLFQGNYLSEQYF
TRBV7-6,CASSRLYLGTGRNGYTF
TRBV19,CASRPGDTEAFF
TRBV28,CASRLSGRGYTF
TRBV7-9,CASSLVGTGRMNTEAFF
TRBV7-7,CASSPGGVEGANVLTF
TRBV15,CATSVSPEDEQYF
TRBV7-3,CASSLDPGQGRAFF
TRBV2,CASSGRTSASSYNEQFF
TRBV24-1,CATSEPYGTPQTYNQPQHF
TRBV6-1,CASSEFGQGEAFF
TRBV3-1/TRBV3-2,CASSQGKGRGGATSGANVLTF
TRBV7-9,CASSLVGSQGNEQYF
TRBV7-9,CASSADRASWNTGELFF
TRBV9,CASSNPGRKGYTF
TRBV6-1,CASSEAYEQYF
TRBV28,CASSQGGQMDSGELFF
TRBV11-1,CASSQDRGGYTF
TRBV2,CASGQNNQPQHF
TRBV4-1,CASSQEGQRNEKLFF
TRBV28,CASSPPGGGNTEAFF
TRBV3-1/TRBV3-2,CASSQTTGSLFPGTQYF
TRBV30,CAWGTGAANQPQHF
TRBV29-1,CSAAEAGEYEQYF